These 27 T cell receptor beta chains came from one sample sequenced in a study of T cell repertoires in cytomegalovirus infection (dated by TCRdb to between 2018 and 2021). Reads for this sample came from an Illumina HiSeq 1500. TCRdb reran the public reads through fastp at Q25 and MiXCR, keeping productive beta chains. Entries are consolidated by CDR3 protein sequence, retaining the most common genes and DNA. The sample data list roughly 700,000 distinct CDR3 sequences, and around 30% of these were observed just once. Over 15% of the sample goes to the ten largest clones. Explained via the paper, the treatment or condition label denotes: in vitro stimulation with specific CMV peptide epitopes to enrich CMV-specific T cells. Antigens for these TCRs are unknown. The sequenced sample was cultured PBMCs, obtained from culture after CMV antigen stimulation. Receptor source: a human donor in good health (CMV status not recorded). Some clones in this sample may be carry-over from other donors' samples.

The chain recombines TRBV7-6 with TRBJ1-1, with a possible D match to TRBD1 (5 bases). Trimming pared 0 bases from V and 2 bases from J, leaving 10 bases between. CDR1 and CDR2 (germline): SGHVS, FNYEAQ. The CDR3 contains 15 residues. This CDR3 is CASSLAKGFNTEAFF. CDR3 DNA: TGTGCCAGCAGCTTAGCGAAGGGGTTCAACACTGAAGCTTTCTTT.

This clonotype was found many times. This sequence joins TRBV7-2 and TRBJ2-5; no firm D call. The CDR3 has 12 residues. Deletions cut 6 bases from V and 5 bases from J, with 10 bases between. Germline V CDR1 and CDR2: SGHTA, FQGNSA. The CDR3 here is CASSQGRETQYF. The CDR3 DNA is TGTGCCAGCAGTCAAGGGCGGGAGACCCAGTACTTC.

DNA for the CDR3: TGTGCCAGCAGCCGGCAGGGGGGCTACACCTTC. Residues: CASSRQGGYTF. The chain is built from TRBV6-1 and TRBJ1-2; D possibly corresponds to TRBD1 (6 bases). V gave up 6 bases and J gave up 8 bases, with 10 bases separating them. The germline gives CDR1 MNHNS, CDR2 SASEGT. The CDR3 length is 11 residues.

In this sample, this clonotype turned up many times. V is TRBV7-2 and J is TRBJ1-5; D gene unclear. CDR3 size: 14 residues. Germline CDR1 is SGHTA and CDR2 is FQGNSA. Trimming removed 6 bases from V and 0 bases from J, with 9 bases in between. CDR3 sequence (DNA): TGTGCCAGCAGTCCCTACGGTAGCAATCAGCCCCAGCATTTT. Translating it yields CASSPYGSNQPQHF.

This clonotype has just a few counts. The rearrangement links TRBV6-1 to TRBJ2-2; D is ambiguous. This CDR3 is 13 amino acids long. V lost 6 bases to trimming and J lost 7 bases, with 12 bases between them. Looked up from germline, CDR1 is MNHNS and CDR2 is SASEGT. CDR3 coding DNA: TGTGCCAGCAGACTCCGGGCCTTCGGGGAGCTGTTTTTT. Translated, it gives CASRLRAFGELFF.

The chain is built from TRBV28 and TRBJ2-7, with 7 bases lining up with TRBD2. The germline gives CDR1 MDHEN, CDR2 SYDVKM. CDR3 length: 14 residues. V dropped 4 bases and J dropped 5; count of bases not matched to a gene: 8. The CDR3 reads CASSWRGSLDEQYF. CDR3 DNA sequence: TGTGCCAGCAGTTGGCGGGGGAGTCTTGACGAGCAGTACTTC.

V gene TRBV6-1 combines with J gene TRBJ1-5, with a weak D call TRBD1 (5 bases). CDR1 and CDR2 from the germline V gene are MNHNS and SASEGT. V was shortened by 6 bases and J by 0 bases, with 12 bases between the two germline ends. CDR3 length: 15 residues. This CDR3 reads CASRAFGGSNQPQHF. CDR3 nucleotides: TGTGCCAGCAGAGCCTTCGGGGGTAGCAATCAGCCCCAGCATTTT.

This clonotype showed up many times. The rearrangement uses TRBV7-2 and TRBJ2-1, with D possibly matching TRBD2 (5 bases). CDR1 is SGHTA, CDR2 FQGNSA, per germline. Trimming stripped 2 bases from V and 4 bases from J, with 15 bases between. This CDR3 has 16 residues. The CDR3 loop is CASSLYSSPQYNEQFF. For the CDR3, the DNA is TGTGCCAGCAGCTTATATTCTAGCCCCCAGTACAATGAGCAGTTCTTC.

CDR3 DNA sequence: TGTGCCTCACACCGGGGGGCCTACGAGCAGTACTTC. Protein sequence: CASHRGAYEQYF. The chain employs TRBV2 and TRBJ2-7; TRBD2 agrees at 7 bases. The CDR3 sequence is 12 residues long. CDR1 SNHLY and CDR2 FYNNEI come from the germline V gene. J lost 2 bases, V lost 11 bases, and 6 bases had no gene match.

The rearrangement joins TRBV6-2 or TRBV6-3 to TRBJ2-1; D is ambiguous. CDR3 size: 16 residues. Between the trimmed V and J ends, which lost 0 bases and 0 bases, there was a span of 9 bases. Per the germline V gene, CDR1 is MNHEY and CDR2 is SVGEGT. The CDR3, as DNA: TGTGCCAGCAGTTACTCGAAGGAGAGCTCCTACAATGAGCAGTTCTTC. Translation gives CASSYSKESSYNEQFF.

This clonotype has just a few counts. This sequence joins TRBV14 and TRBJ1-3; D not certain. This CDR3 has 14 residues. CDR1 and CDR2 from the germline V gene are SGHDN and FVKESK. The ends were cut back, 6 bases at V and 0 bases at J, with 9 bases in the middle. The CDR3 DNA reads TGTGCCAGCAGGGATGAGTACTCTGGAAACACCATATATTTT. It encodes CASRDEYSGNTIYF.

Here the CDR3 DNA reads TGTGCCAGCAGCTTTCGGGCAGGGAAGAACACTGAAGCTTTCTTT. This encodes CASSFRAGKNTEAFF. V gene TRBV5-6 combines with J gene TRBJ1-1, with D perhaps matching TRBD1 (5 bases). The CDR3 has 15 residues. Germline V gives CDR1 SGHDT, CDR2 YYEEEE. Between the trimmed V and J ends, which lost 2 bases and 1 base, there was a span of 12 bases.

This clonotype was observed a few times. The chain is built from TRBV6-2 or TRBV6-3 and TRBJ1-1; no firm D call. This CDR3 has 12 residues. Trimming removed 8 bases from V and 4 bases from J, with 11 bases in between. Germline CDR1 reads MNHEY; CDR2 reads SVGEGT. The CDR3 nucleotides read TGTGCCAGCCGGGAGGGAGGCACTGAAGCTTTCTTT. Translating it yields CASREGGTEAFF.

There are a few counts of this clonotype. The chain uses TRBV15 and TRBJ2-4, with 10 bases lining up with TRBD2. The ends lost 3 bases at V and 8 bases at J; junction bases unmatched: 10. From germline, CDR1 is LNHNV and CDR2 YYDKDF (reference sequence). The CDR3 has 16 residues. CDR3 loop: CATSRPPGLAIDIQYF. CDR3 coding DNA: TGTGCCACCAGCAGGCCCCCGGGACTAGCGATCGACATTCAGTACTTC.

A few counts support this clonotype. The rearrangement links TRBV5-6 to TRBJ2-7; D unresolved. The CDR3 is 14 amino acids. Germline V lookup: CDR1 SGHDT, CDR2 YYEEEE. Trimming pared 4 bases from V and 2 bases from J, leaving 13 bases between. The CDR3 bases are TGTGCCAGCAGCATCCTAGTTTCGGCCTACGAGCAGTACTTC. Its translation: CASSILVSAYEQYF.

The rearrangement uses TRBV15 and TRBJ2-3; possibly TRBD2 for D (7 bases). Germline-derived CDR1 and CDR2 are LNHNV and YYDKDF (reference sequence). The CDR3 sequence is 17 residues long. Trimming shortened V by 0 bases and J by 4 bases, and 17 bases separated the two germline ends. The CDR3 nucleotides read TGTGCCACCAGCAGAGATTGGGGGGGGCAGTTAGCAGATACGCAGTATTTT. It yields the protein CATSRDWGGQLADTQYF.

V usage is TRBV6-1 and J usage is TRBJ2-7; no reliable D call. The CDR3 covers 14 residues. Germline V gives CDR1 MNHNS, CDR2 SASEGT. Trimming cost V 6 bases and J 3 bases, with 15 bases left between them. In DNA, the CDR3 is TGTGCCAGCAGCATCCAGGAGCCTGTCTACGAGCAGTACTTC. This translates into CASSIQEPVYEQYF.

As DNA, the CDR3 is TGTGCCAGCAGCCAAGAGCGGACCGAGCAGTACTTC. It is translated as CASSQERTEQYF. The chain couples TRBV3-1 to TRBJ2-7, with no clear D. The CDR3 is made up of 12 amino acids. V gave up 0 bases and J gave up 6 bases, with 6 bases separating them. In germline, CDR1 is LGHDT, CDR2 YNNKEL (reference sequence).

This clonotype has a handful of counts. The V gene is TRBV11-2, the J gene TRBJ2-3, with D possibly TRBD2 on 6 matching bases. V was cut by 4 bases and J by 3 bases, with 17 bases left in between. Germline CDR1 SGHAT, CDR2 FQNNGV. This CDR3 spans 16 amino acids. CDR3 in DNA: TGTGCCAGCAGCTCAATGGAGCGGGTGGAGACAGATACGCAGTATTTT. Translated, it gives CASSSMERVETDTQYF.

CDR3 nucleotides: TGTGCCAGCAGTTTACAGGGTGTCACCTACAATGAGCAGTTCTTC. Protein: CASSLQGVTYNEQFF. This chain joins TRBV6-2 or TRBV6-3 and TRBJ2-1; D is possibly TRBD1 (6 bases). CDR1 and CDR2 (germline): MNHEY, SVGEGT. The V gene lost 4 bases and the J gene lost 2 bases, with 12 bases spanning the gap. The CDR3 loop spans 15 amino acids.

This clonotype was observed a few times. The J gene is TRBJ2-2, the V gene TRBV12-3 or TRBV12-4; D unclear. Trimming removed 3 bases at V and 2 bases at J, with 13 bases between. The CDR3 length is 16 residues. The CDR3 spells CASSFEFRTNTGELFF. The CDR3 nucleotides read TGTGCCAGCAGTTTTGAATTCAGGACCAACACCGGGGAGCTGTTTTTT.

This clonotype was picked up one time. This sequence joins TRBV11-2 and TRBJ1-6, with D unclear. The CDR3 contains 13 residues. Between the trimmed V and J ends, which lost 3 bases and 11 bases, there was a span of 11 bases. From germline, CDR1 is SGHAT and CDR2 FQNNGV. CDR3 nucleotide sequence: TGTGCCAGCAGCTTCATGGCACGGGCACCCCTCCACTTT. This encodes CASSFMARAPLHF.

This clonotype was counted only a few times. V gene TRBV6-6 combines with J gene TRBJ1-2; D is unclear. The CDR3 loop spans 13 amino acids. Trimming took 2 bases from V and 7 from J, leaving 11 bases between them. Per germline, CDR1 MNHNY and CDR2 SVGAGI (reference sequence). CDR3 DNA sequence: TGTGCCAGCAGTTACACCGGGGTACGTGGCTACACCTTC. Translation gives CASSYTGVRGYTF.

The rearrangement uses TRBV28 and TRBJ1-3; TRBD1 might be the D (5 bases). CDR1 is MDHEN and CDR2 is SYDVKM in the germline V gene. The CDR3 loop spans 13 amino acids. Trimming left V 10 bases short and J 0 bases short, with 10 bases between. CDR3 DNA sequence: TGTGCCACCCAGGGACCCTCTGGAAACACCATATATTTT. As protein: CATQGPSGNTIYF.

The sample holds many counts of this clonotype. The chain uses TRBV7-2 and TRBJ2-3; D gene uncertain. The CDR3 sequence is 15 residues long. Germline V gives CDR1 SGHTA, CDR2 FQGNSA. V was pared by 5 bases and J by 4 bases, with 16 bases between. As DNA, the CDR3 is TGTGCCAGCAGCCCCCAGCCAGGCGCCCCAGATACGCAGTATTTT. It codes for CASSPQPGAPDTQYF.

The chain has TRBV20-1 and TRBJ2-5; a weak D match, TRBD1 (7 bases). Germline V gene lookup returns CDR1 DFQATT and CDR2 SNEGSKA (reference sequence). This CDR3 is built from 15 residues. The V end lost 8 bases, the J end lost 4 bases, and 23 bases lay between the germline ends. CDR3 DNA: TGCAGTTCCAGGGGGGTCTTAGGTAGCCCAGAGACCCAGTACTTC. Encoded protein: CSSRGVLGSPETQYF.

This clonotype was seen only once. The chain has TRBV5-1 and TRBJ2-1, with D perhaps assigned TRBD1 or TRBD2 (5 bases each). Germline lookup yields CDR1 SGHRS and CDR2 YFSETQ. This CDR3 spans 14 amino acids. Trimming cost V 4 bases and J 4 bases, with 12 bases left between them. The CDR3 is CASSPGARYNEQFF. As DNA, the CDR3 is TGCGCCAGCAGCCCCGGGGCCCGATACAATGAGCAGTTCTTC.